The present T cell receptor beta chain was sequenced within a study of blood T cell repertoires in COVID-19. Germline loops: CDR1 GTSNPN, CDR2 SVGIG (reference sequence). V shed 1 base, J shed 4 bases, and the junction held 1 base outside the gene matches. This CDR3 has 13 amino acids. Only in-frame clones appear in the TCRdb table, and some are missing; sequencing was by immunoSEQ multiplex PCR. The table includes about 100,000 clones, 65% to 90% detected once. Material: peripheral blood. The chain is built from TRBV30 and TRBJ2-7; TRBD2 matches at 10 bases. The source of this sequence is a man in his 60s with acute or convalescent COVID-19. DNA for the CDR3: TGTGCCTGGAGTGAGCGGGAGGGGTACGAGCAGTACTTC. Protein sequence: CAWSEREGYEQYF.